A single sample gave rise to the 13 T cell receptor beta chains below, sequenced in a study of spatial heterogeneity in lung cancer. As for time point: sample taken at primary tumor resection. In each case, whole RNA from tumor, nontumor lung or frozen PBMC was sequenced unsorted. A single record per CDR3 protein comes from TCRdb applying MiXCR to the 5' RACE reads. Of some 40,000 distinct CDR3 sequences in the sample, less than 5.5% are singletons; the top ten hold 20% to 30%. The starting material was PBMCs, obtained at surgery. Every receptor here comes from a female donor with early-stage non-small cell lung cancer.

Ten or more counts support this clonotype. V usage is TRBV5-1 and J usage is TRBJ2-1; 7 bases align to TRBD2. This CDR3 region has 15 residues. Germline CDR1 reads SGHRS; CDR2 reads YFSETQ. J lost 0 bases, V lost 2 bases, and 2 bases had no gene match. The CDR3 bases are TGCGCCAGCAGCTTCGCGGGGGTCTCCTACAATGAGCAGTTCTTC. Its translation: CASSFAGVSYNEQFF.

This clonotype was detected a few times. V gene TRBV6-5 combines with J gene TRBJ1-3; unclear D gene. In germline, CDR1 is MNHEY, CDR2 SVGAGI. V gave up 7 bases and J gave up 2 bases, with 3 bases separating them. The CDR3 totals 11 residues. The CDR3: CASKAGNTIYF. CDR3 nucleotide sequence: TGTGCCAGCAAGGCTGGAAACACCATATATTTT.

As to this clonotype: At one of its ends the junction is not consistent with the germline gene, which may arise from a read error. The chain is built from TRBV18 and TRBJ2-5; the match to TRBD2 covers 14 bases. CDR1 is KGHSH and CDR2 is LQKENI in the germline V gene. There are 19 residues in the CDR3. CDR3 in amino acids: CASSPRTSGGPPRQGTQYF. In DNA, the CDR3 is TGTGCCAGCTCACCGAGGACTAGCGGGGGGCCACCTCGCCAAGGGACCCAGTACTTC. Full variable domain (outside the CDR3, taken from reference TRBV18 and TRBJ2-5): NAGVMQNPRHLVRRRGQEARLRCSPMKGHSHVYWYRQLPEEGLKFMVYLQKENIIDESGMPKERFSAEFPKEGPSILRIQQVVRGDSAAYFCASSPRTSGGPPRQGTQYFGPGTRLLVL.

This clonotype was recorded at least ten times. V and J are TRBV27 and TRBJ1-2; 7 nucleotides match TRBD1. CDR1 MNHEY and CDR2 SMNVEV come from the germline V gene (reference sequence). V dropped 2 bases and J dropped 5; count of bases not matched to a gene: 8. The CDR3 totals 15 residues. CDR3 region: CASSLQGDISYGYTF. In nucleotides, the CDR3 is TGTGCCAGCAGTTTACAGGGGGATATAAGTTATGGCTACACCTTC.

This chain uses TRBV20-1 with TRBJ2-7; the D is unclear. Germline lookup yields CDR1 DFQATT and CDR2 SNEGSKA (reference sequence). V was clipped by 3 bases and J by 8 bases, with 8 bases between them. The CDR3 length is 10 residues. CDR3 in amino acids: CSARGNQQYF. In nucleotides, the CDR3 is TGCAGTGCTAGGGGCAATCAGCAGTACTTC.

The sample holds many counts of this clonotype. The CDR3 region has the DNA TGTGCCAGCAGCCGTGGACAGGGAGACACTGAAGCTTTCTTT. Protein: CASSRGQGDTEAFF. J is TRBJ1-1 and V is TRBV5-4, with 8 bases lining up with TRBD1. CDR3 length: 14 residues. The germline V gene encodes CDR1 SGHNT and CDR2 YYREEE (reference sequence). V lost 4 bases, J lost 3 bases, and 5 bases stayed unmatched.

The table lists this clonotype with a few counts. V and J are TRBV6-1 and TRBJ1-5; 8 bases map to TRBD1. The germline CDR1 and CDR2 sequences are MNHNS and SASEGT. The CDR3 is 16 residues long. The V gene end was trimmed by 6 bases and the J gene end by 5 bases; junction bases not matched to a gene: 12. CDR3 residues: CASRVLRGRVHQPQHF. The CDR3 DNA reads as TGTGCCAGCAGGGTGCTCAGGGGGCGCGTACATCAGCCCCAGCATTTT.

There are a few counts of this clonotype. J is TRBJ2-6 and V is TRBV11-3; 8 positions agree with TRBD1. The CDR3 is made up of 17 amino acids. V was pared by 1 base and J by 2 bases, with 4 bases of the junction left unmatched. The V gene's germline CDR1 is SGHNT and CDR2 YENEEA. The CDR3 DNA reads TGTGCCAGCAGCTTAGGACAGGGGAAGCCTGGGGCCAACGTCCTGACTTTC. This translates into CASSLGQGKPGANVLTF.

In regard to this clonotype: A much larger clone differs by one base, so this may be a read error. The J gene is TRBJ1-6, the V gene TRBV7-9; D gene unclear. CDR1 and CDR2 (germline): SEHNR, FQNEAQ (reference sequence). CDR3 length equals 14 residues. Deletions cut 5 bases from V and 13 bases from J, with 18 bases between. In DNA form, the CDR3 reads TGTGCCAGCAGCCCGCTACTACAAGGCTTCCCCCTCCACTTT. This gives the protein CASSPLLQGFPLHF.

This clonotype was found many times. The gene calls are TRBV29-1 and TRBJ1-5; D unresolved. In germline, CDR1 is SQVTM, CDR2 ANQGSEA. CDR3 length: 12 amino acids. V lost 5 bases and J 6 bases, leaving 11 bases between the germline ends. The CDR3 coding sequence is TGCAGCGTTCGGTCAGGAGCTCAGCCCCAGCATTTT. Amino acids: CSVRSGAQPQHF.

This clonotype has at least ten counts. This chain joins TRBV5-1 and TRBJ2-1; the D is unclear. V shed 7 bases and J shed 6 bases, with 17 bases lying between them. This CDR3 contains 14 residues. Germline-derived CDR1 and CDR2 are SGHRS and YFSETQ. CDR3 nucleotides: TGCGCCAGCTTCAAAGAAAGAAGTGTCAATGAGCAGTTCTTC. Its protein product is CASFKERSVNEQFF.

The rearrangement links TRBV29-1 to TRBJ1-2, with 10 bases identical to TRBD1. This CDR3 spans 15 amino acids. Germline V gene lookup returns CDR1 SQVTM and CDR2 ANQGSEA. V shed 1 base, J shed 5 bases, and the junction held 7 bases outside the gene matches. CDR3 protein: CSVEGSGQGIYGYTF. For the CDR3, the DNA is TGCAGCGTTGAAGGATCGGGACAGGGGATTTATGGCTACACCTTC.

This clonotype has just a few counts. This sequence joins TRBV6-6 and TRBJ2-2; D is possibly TRBD2 (5 bases). V lost 5 bases, J lost 4 bases, and 11 bases lay in between. The length of the CDR3 is 14 residues. From germline, CDR1 is MNHNY and CDR2 SVGAGI (reference sequence). Here the CDR3 DNA reads TGTGCCAGCAGTGGATCGGGAACCACCGGGGAGCTGTTTTTT. It specifies CASSGSGTTGELFF.